This T cell receptor beta chain emerged from a study of post-analysis software for immune sequencing data. Study-wide background: Secondary progressive, relapsing-remitting and progressive-relapsing multiple sclerosis were among the included disease courses. Study-wide results and limits: A significant reduction in normalized Chao1 diversity was observed in multiple sclerosis patients versus controls. Strong co-clustering by F measure was seen for same-batch samples. TRBV5-6, TRBV5-1 and TRBV20-1 belonged to a set of a handful of TRBV segments that were more frequent in patients than controls.

Unique molecular identifiers were present in the TCR beta cDNA libraries. Between roughly 1 and 11 million T cells gave rise to some 450,000 cDNA molecules. TCRdb redid the calling of the PCR reads with MiXCR, one entry per CDR3 protein. This sample has about 810,000 distinct CDR3 sequences, with around 53% found just once. V shed 5 bases and J shed 11 bases, with 24 bases lying between them. This CDR3 contains 15 residues. CDR1 is LNHNV and CDR2 is YYDKDF in the germline V gene (reference sequence). On this clonotype: Its specificity is not known.

V and J are TRBV15 and TRBJ2-5; D remains unclear. This sequence originates from a girl under 18 with multiple sclerosis. Sequencing was performed on blood. The CDR3 loop is CATSSPTRMESEQYF. The CDR3 coding sequence is TGTGCCACCAGCTCCCCGACCAGAATGGAGTCTGAGCAGTACTTC. Complete variable domain (other parts from reference TRBV15 and TRBJ2-5): DAMVIQNPRYQVTQFGKPVTLSCSQTLNHNVMYWYQQKSSQAPKLLFHYYDKDFNNEADTPDNFQSRRPNTSFCFLDIRSPGLGDTAMYLCATSSPTRMESEQYFGPGTRLLVL.